Listed below are T cell receptor beta chains from one sample, sequenced in a study of T-cell memory formation after mild COVID-19. TCRdb passed the 5' RACE reads through MiXCR, listing each CDR3 protein once. The sample yields approximately 250,000 distinct CDR3 sequences, under 20% seen once. Specimen: PBMCs or a T cell subset sorted from them (not recorded which). Every receptor here comes from a man aged 18-30 years who had mild COVID-19 (a few samples of this study predate the infection). Cell type and time point are not known. CDR3s include the opening cysteine and the closing phenylalanine or tryptophan. D genes are given only for firm matches. Size is omitted from some rows. Given values are once, few, many or a class for expanded clones.

j_call | d_call | v_call | clone_size | cdr3_nt | cdr3_aa
TRBJ1-2 | . | TRBV20-1 | few | TGCAGTGCTAGGACTCCCCCCTCTGGCAACTATGGCTACACCTTC | CSARTPPSGNYGYTF
TRBJ1-1 | TRBD1 | TRBV7-9 | many | TGTGCCAGCAGCTCATTTGCTACAGGGGACACTGAAGCTTTCTTT | CASSSFATGDTEAFF
TRBJ1-1 | TRBD1 | TRBV5-4 | few | TGTGCCAGCAGCCGTGACAGGGGAAGGAATGAAGCTTTCTTT | CASSRDRGRNEAFF
TRBJ1-5 | . | TRBV24-1 | few | TGTGCCACCAGTGATAACGGGATCCCCCAGCATTTT | CATSDNGIPQHF
TRBJ2-3 | . | TRBV5-4 | . | TGTGCCAGCAGCTTACGAGACACCACAGATACGCAGTATTTT | CASSLRDTTDTQYF
TRBJ1-1 | . | TRBV5-1 | . | TGCGCCAGCAGCCGCGGGGCGCCGAACGCTGAAGCTTTCTTT | CASSRGAPNAEAFF
TRBJ1-3 | . | TRBV9 | . | TGTGCCAGCAGCGTATTAGGTGGAAACACCATATATTTT | CASSVLGGNTIYF
TRBJ2-2 | . | TRBV7-2 | . | TGTGCCAGCAGCTTAGCGTCACGGAACACCGGGGAGCTGTTTTTT | CASSLASRNTGELFF
TRBJ1-6 | . | TRBV20-1 | . | TGCAGTGCTAGAGACCAGGATAATTCACCCCTCCACTTT | CSARDQDNSPLHF
TRBJ1-5 | . | TRBV18 | few | TGTGCCAGCTCACCAGGCAGGTATAGCAATCAGCCCCAGCATTTT | CASSPGRYSNQPQHF
TRBJ2-1 | TRBD1 | TRBV10-3 | few | TGTGCCAGCCGGGGGACAGGGGCTAACAATGAGCAGTTCTTC | CASRGTGANNEQFF
TRBJ2-7 | . | TRBV7-2 | . | TGTGCCAGCAGCCCGGGGACTGTCTCCTACGAGCAGTACTTC | CASSPGTVSYEQYF
TRBJ2-5 | . | TRBV10-2 | few | TGCGCCAGCAGTGAGTCGTGGACCGGGGAGACCCAGTACTTC | CASSESWTGETQYF
TRBJ2-5 | TRBD1 | TRBV4-1 | . | TGCGCCAGCAGCCAGCTGACCGGGACAGGGGGTCAGACCCAGTACTTC | CASSQLTGTGGQTQYF
TRBJ2-3 | TRBD1 | TRBV11-2 | many | TGTGCCAGCAGACCCAACAGGGGGCCATACACAGATACGCAGTATTTT | CASRPNRGPYTDTQYF
TRBJ2-1 | . | TRBV20-1 | few | TGCAGTGCTAGAGAAGGGGGTTCGGATGAGCAGTTCTTC | CSAREGGSDEQFF
TRBJ2-1 | TRBD2 | TRBV7-2 | few | TGTGCCAGCAGCTCCCGGACTAGGTCTTACAATGAGCAGTTCTTC | CASSSRTRSYNEQFF
TRBJ1-1 | TRBD1 | TRBV5-1 | few | TGCGCCAGCAGCGGGGGACAGCTAACATCCTACACTGAAGCTTTCTTT | CASSGGQLTSYTEAFF
TRBJ1-2 | . | TRBV10-3 | . | TGTGCCACGTGGACAGTAGGGGTAAACTATGGCTACACCTTC | CATWTVGVNYGYTF
TRBJ2-7 | . | TRBV7-3 | few | TGTGCCAGCAGCTTACTGCCAGGGAGCTACGAGCAGTACTTC | CASSLLPGSYEQYF
TRBJ2-7 | . | TRBV6-2/TRBV6-3 | . | TGTGCCAGCAGCACGACCCACCTCGGGGCGGTCTCCTACGAGCAGTACTTC | CASSTTHLGAVSYEQYF
TRBJ2-7 | TRBD1 | TRBV4-1 | few | TGCGCCAGCAGCTTCCGGACAGGAAACTACGAGCAGTACTTC | CASSFRTGNYEQYF
TRBJ1-5 | TRBD1 | TRBV6-1 | few | TGTGCCAGCAGGGCGATACCAGGGGGCGTCAATCAGCCCCAGCATTTT | CASRAIPGGVNQPQHF
TRBJ1-2 | . | TRBV14 | . | TGTGCCAGCAGCCCCCTCGGGACAAGGGCCCTCATGGGCTATGGCTACACCTTC | CASSPLGTRALMGYGYTF
TRBJ1-2 | . | TRBV7-9 | many | TGTGCCAGCAACCTGAACTATGACAGAACTGGCTACACCTTC | CASNLNYDRTGYTF
TRBJ2-3 | . | TRBV7-2 | many | TGTGCCAGCACCACTTCCCCCGGGGGTGGCACAGATACGCAGTATTTT | CASTTSPGGGTDTQYF
TRBJ1-5 | . | TRBV12-3/TRBV12-4 | . | TGTGCCAGCAGTCTGGGACTGACCAATCAGCCCCAGCATTTT | CASSLGLTNQPQHF
TRBJ2-1 | . | TRBV5-1 | many | TGCGCCAGCAGCTTGGGTCAGACCTACAATGAGCAGTTCTTC | CASSLGQTYNEQFF
TRBJ1-2 | . | TRBV7-9 | few | TGTGCCAGCAGCTCCTCCTTAAGGGGAGGCTACACCTTC | CASSSSLRGGYTF
TRBJ1-6 | . | TRBV5-1 | many | TGCGCCAGCAGCTTGGAGACCTATAATTCACCCCTCCACTTT | CASSLETYNSPLHF
TRBJ2-5 | TRBD2 | TRBV4-3 | few | TGCGCCAGCAGCCAGGACAGCGGGGGGCCCCGAGAGACCCAGTACTTC | CASSQDSGGPRETQYF
TRBJ2-5 | TRBD2 | TRBV15 | . | TGTGCCACCAGCAGAGATCGGCTAGCGGAGAGGGAACAAGAGACCCAGTACTTC | CATSRDRLAEREQETQYF
TRBJ2-7 | . | TRBV6-2/TRBV6-3 | few | TGTGCCAGCAGCCCTAGTCTCGATAGCTCCTACGAGCAGTACTTC | CASSPSLDSSYEQYF
TRBJ1-1 | . | TRBV6-5 | many | TGTGCCAGCTGGGGCAGCCCAGCGGAGGCTTTCTTT | CASWGSPAEAFF
TRBJ2-5 | TRBD2 | TRBV20-1 | few | TGCAGTGCTAGCACCGGGACTAGCGGGGTATTTCAAGAGACCCAGTACTTC | CSASTGTSGVFQETQYF
TRBJ2-4 | TRBD2 | TRBV4-3 | . | TGCGCCAGCAGCCAAGTTTGGCTAGCGGGGGCCAAAAACATTCAGTACTTC | CASSQVWLAGAKNIQYF
TRBJ1-4 | . | TRBV29-1 | few | TGCAGCGTTGTGGGTGGCGACGAAAAACTGTTTTTT | CSVVGGDEKLFF
TRBJ1-1 | . | TRBV5-1 | few | TGCGCCAGCACCTTGGGGGGTACGAACACTGAAGCTTTCTTT | CASTLGGTNTEAFF
TRBJ2-7 | . | TRBV30 | . | TGTGCCTGGAGTCAAGGATATGGGAGCTACGAGCAGTACTTC | CAWSQGYGSYEQYF
TRBJ1-4 | TRBD1 | TRBV6-2/TRBV6-3 | . | TGTGCCAGCAGAACGGACAGGGGTCCTGAAAAACTGTTTTTT | CASRTDRGPEKLFF
TRBJ1-2 | . | TRBV3-1 | . | TGTGCCAGCAGCCAAGAACTCAGCTATGGCTACACCTTC | CASSQELSYGYTF
TRBJ2-5 | . | TRBV7-6 | . | TGTGCCAGCAGCTTAGAGTTCTGGGCCCAAGAGACCCAGTACTTC | CASSLEFWAQETQYF
TRBJ2-2 | TRBD2 | TRBV12-3/TRBV12-4 | many | TGTGCCAGCAGTTTAAGACCGAGACTAGCGACCTTACTTCCGAACACCGGGGAGCTGTTTTTT | CASSLRPRLATLLPNTGELFF
TRBJ2-3 | TRBD2 | TRBV7-8 | few | TGTGCCAGCAGCCCCGCCGGGGGGGCCCGTAGAAGGACAGATACGCAGTATTTT | CASSPAGGARRRTDTQYF
TRBJ2-3 | TRBD2 | TRBV6-2/TRBV6-3 | . | TGTGCCAGCAGTTACACGAGCGGGGACACAGATACGCAGTATTTT | CASSYTSGDTDTQYF
TRBJ2-1 | . | TRBV20-1 | . | TGCAGTGCTAACGAGGGAAGCTCCTACAATGAGCAGTTCTTC | CSANEGSSYNEQFF
TRBJ2-2 | . | TRBV3-1 | . | TGTGCCAGCAGCCAACGCGCCAGACAGTCCTCCGGGGAGCTGTTTTTT | CASSQRARQSSGELFF
TRBJ1-6 | . | TRBV9 | . | TGTGCCAGCAGCGTAGACGCGGTTTCCAATTCACCCCTCCACTTT | CASSVDAVSNSPLHF
TRBJ1-6 | . | TRBV28 | . | TGTGCCAGCAGTAAACAGGGCTGGTCACCCCTCCACTTT | CASSKQGWSPLHF
TRBJ2-2 | . | TRBV20-1 | few | TGCAGTGCTAGGTTACGAGGGGAGCTGTTTTTT | CSARLRGELFF
TRBJ2-1 | TRBD2 | TRBV27 | many | TGTGCCAGCACCGACGCGGGGCTAGCGGGGGACAATGAGCAGTTCTTC | CASTDAGLAGDNEQFF
TRBJ1-1 | . | TRBV3-1 | few | TGTGCCAGCACCCTCGCGAGGGGCACTGAAGCTTTCTTT | CASTLARGTEAFF
TRBJ1-2 | . | TRBV7-9 | few | TGTGCCAGCAGCTCTACAGGGACCCTTGCTTTCTATGGCTACACCTTC | CASSSTGTLAFYGYTF
TRBJ1-5 | TRBD1 | TRBV10-3 | . | TGTGCCATCAGCCCACAGGGGGACAATCAGCCCCAGCATTTT | CAISPQGDNQPQHF
TRBJ1-2 | TRBD1 | TRBV12-3/TRBV12-4 | . | TGTGCCAGCAGTCCTTCAGGGGGCGCATCAAACTATGGCTACACCTTC | CASSPSGGASNYGYTF
TRBJ1-6 | . | TRBV5-1 | few | TGCGCCAGCAGCTTGGACGGGGTTAGTTCACCCCTCCACTTT | CASSLDGVSSPLHF
TRBJ1-2 | TRBD1 | TRBV11-1 | . | TGTGCCAGCAGCTTAGCGGGACAGGGGTCTACTCCCTATGGCTACACCTTC | CASSLAGQGSTPYGYTF
TRBJ2-1 | TRBD2 | TRBV7-2 | . | TGTGCCAGCAGCTTAGCCCCAGCGGGGGTTGAGCAGTTCTTC | CASSLAPAGVEQFF